A selection of T cell receptor beta chains follows, all from one sample in a study of shared clonotypes between healthy human individuals. Sequencing was performed with immunoSEQ multiplex PCR; in TCRdb, only in-frame clones are kept and a portion is missing. Of 2,500,000 or so clones listed, 85% to 95% are singletons. The sequencing sample was made of naive CD4+ T cells from PBMCs. All receptors derive from a man younger than 35 in good health. Some clones in this sample may be carry-over from other donors' samples. CDR3s leave out the opening cysteine and the closing phenylalanine or tryptophan. A D gene is named only where the DNA matches it firmly.

TRBV18,NA,TRBJ2-3,ASSPPMTDTQY
TRBV6-5,NA,TRBJ2-1,ASKFNGFRNEQF
TRBV5-8,NA,TRBJ2-1,ASSLRHTYNEQF
TRBV27,TRBD2,TRBJ2-3,ASSLSTSGRGDTQY
TRBV15,NA,TRBJ2-2,ATSPTLSTGELF
TRBV4-1,NA,TRBJ2-7,ASSQGSGLYEQY
TRBV14,NA,TRBJ2-7,ASSQDRGRAHEQY
TRBV6-1,NA,TRBJ1-2,ASSEARLGGDGYT
TRBV4-3,NA,TRBJ2-7,ASSQLAIQPYEQY
TRBV5-1,TRBD1,TRBJ1-4,ASSFGTGGEKLF
TRBV7-2,NA,TRBJ1-5,ASSAIDRIQPQH
TRBV5-1,TRBD1,TRBJ2-6,ASSLPPGQGGSGANVLT
TRBV6-5,NA,TRBJ1-6,ASRVLGGGSPLH
TRBV28,NA,TRBJ1-2,ASQEGGNYGYT
TRBV11-2,TRBD1,TRBJ2-1,ASSSYYRGPYNEQF
TRBV18,TRBD1,TRBJ1-1,ASSPTTGDTEAF
TRBV27,NA,TRBJ2-7,ASSLRNRAYEQY
TRBV28,TRBD2,TRBJ2-7,ASSPRTSGSLYEQY
TRBV6-5,TRBD1,TRBJ2-7,ASSFYRGYEQY
TRBV30,NA,TRBJ2-5,AWSVSGRETQY
TRBV14,TRBD2,TRBJ2-5,ASSPGRGSASGPLRETQY
TRBV5-1,NA,TRBJ2-1,ASSPDPTLNEQF
TRBV5-1,TRBD2,TRBJ2-1,ASSLGFPSGYNEQF
TRBV28,NA,TRBJ1-5,ASSLLGPRNQPQH
TRBV4-1,NA,TRBJ2-7,ASSRARDSSEQY
TRBV9,TRBD2,TRBJ2-3,ASSVAPAGAGTDTQY
TRBV18,NA,TRBJ1-1,ASSRGQNTEAF
TRBV6-5,NA,TRBJ2-7,ASSYRVAYEQY